This T cell receptor beta chain was recorded in a study of blood T cell repertoires in COVID-19. At the level of the study: Acute and convalescent COVID-19 specimens originated in the United States, Italy and Spain. PBMCs, B-cell-depleted T cells, or T cells provided the cDNA or gDNA that made up the material.

In the authors' methods: Counts of nucleated cells, estimated from reference gene primer amplification, were obtained. TCRdb's copy holds only in-frame clones and misses some; the assay was immunoSEQ multiplex PCR. The V and J calls and clone size are taken from that table; D and trimming were inferred from the DNA. The table lists approximately 200,000 clones, more than 75% of them singletons. The TCR comes from a man aged 50 to 59 who had recovered from COVID-19. The sample consisted of peripheral blood.

CDR3 sequence reads: CASSEGQMGRGAEAFF. Here the CDR3 DNA reads TGTGCCAGCAGCGAGGGACAGATGGGCCGCGGCGCTGAAGCTTTCTTT. The J gene is TRBJ1-1, the V gene TRBV5-5, with 7 bases lining up with TRBD1. Germline-derived CDR1 and CDR2 are SGHKS and YYEKEE (reference sequence). The CDR3 has 16 amino acids. Trimming removed 4 bases from V and 6 bases from J; junction bases left unmatched: 15.